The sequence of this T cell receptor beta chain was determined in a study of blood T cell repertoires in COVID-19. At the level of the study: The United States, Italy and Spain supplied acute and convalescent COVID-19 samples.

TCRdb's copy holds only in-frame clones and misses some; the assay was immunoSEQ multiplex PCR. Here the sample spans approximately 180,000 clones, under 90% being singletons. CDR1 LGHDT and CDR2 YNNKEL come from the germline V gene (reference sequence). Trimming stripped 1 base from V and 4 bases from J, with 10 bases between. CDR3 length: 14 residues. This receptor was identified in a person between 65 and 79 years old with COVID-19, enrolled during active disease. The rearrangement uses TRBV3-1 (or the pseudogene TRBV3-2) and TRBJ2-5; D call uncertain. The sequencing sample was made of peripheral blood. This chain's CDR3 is CASSQVSRAETQYF. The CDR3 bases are TGTGCCAGCAGCCAAGTTAGTAGAGCAGAGACCCAGTACTTC.